This TCR beta chain is drawn from a study of cytomegalovirus exposure and HLA in healthy donors. Primers included in the PCR were 60 Vbeta and 13 Jbeta primers. Profiling relied on immunoSEQ multiplex PCR, and the TCRdb table lists in-frame clones only, not all of them. The sample holds just over 150,000 clones, around 77% seen once. Notes on this clone: Antigen: not known.

Study-wide findings and caveats: The listing of 150 to 200 TCR beta chains classed them as cytomegalovirus-associated. Earlier analysis found most TCR beta V segments productive about 87% or about 30% of the time.

The sequence was collected from a woman under 40 in good health and CMV-seronegative. Sequences were obtained from PBMCs.

CDR3 nucleotides: TGTGCCACCAGCAGAGATAACTCCCGGAGGAGAAATGAGCAGTTCTTC. Translated: CATSRDNSRRRNEQFF. This chain joins TRBV15 and TRBJ2-1; TRBD2 is a possible D gene (5 bases). Germline V gene sequence: CDR1 LNHNV, CDR2 YYDKDF (reference sequence). This CDR3 is 16 amino acids long. V dropped 0 bases and J dropped 7 bases, with 16 bases sitting between them.